These 22 T cell receptor beta chains were sequenced from one sample in a study of CD8+CD57+ T cells in acquired aplastic anemia. For CDR3 and TCR beta VDJ profiling, genomic DNA was the template used. TCRdb fed the reads into MiXCR, producing one record per CDR3 protein. The sample carries some 410,000 distinct CDR3 sequences, approximately 70% recorded once. Input material: sorted CD4+, CD8+, or CD8+CD57+ T cells (not recorded which) from PBMCs. These receptors originate from a human donor in good health, serving as a control.

This clonotype was recorded many times. The chain employs TRBV12-5 and TRBJ1-5; maybe TRBD1 (6 bases). Germline CDR1 and CDR2: LGHNT and FRNRAP. This CDR3 spans 15 amino acids. V was shortened by 7 bases and J by 3 bases, with 16 bases between the two germline ends. CDR3 protein: CASAFGGAVNQPQHF. The CDR3 DNA sequence: TGTGCTAGTGCCTTTGGGGGGGCGGTCAATCAGCCCCAGCATTTT.

This chain joins TRBV20-1 and TRBJ2-5; TRBD1 or TRBD2 may be the D gene (5 bases each). The CDR3 consists of 11 residues. V gave up 7 bases and J gave up 7 bases, with 13 bases separating them. CDR1 and CDR2 from the germline V gene are DFQATT and SNEGSKA (reference sequence). CDR3 coding DNA: TGCAGTGTCCAAGGGGAGCGGACCCAGTACTTC. Translated, it gives CSVQGERTQYF.

Notes on this clonotype: The junction differs from germline at one of its ends, possibly a read error. The CDR3 spells CATSRALGGGSTDTQYF. DNA for the CDR3: TGTGCCACCAGCAGGGCACTGGGGGGGGGATCAACAGATACGCAGTATTTT. The chain is built from TRBV7-8 and TRBJ2-3; 7 bases agree with TRBD2. This CDR3 region has 17 residues. Germline V gives CDR1 SGHVS, CDR2 FQNEAQ.

V gene TRBV2 combines with J gene TRBJ2-7; TRBD2 matches at 14 bases. CDR1 is SNHLY and CDR2 is FYNNEI in the germline V gene. The CDR3 covers 15 residues. V was clipped by 2 bases and J by 7 bases; unmatched bases: 4. The CDR3 reads CASSESTSGGAEQYF. Written as DNA, the CDR3 is TGTGCCAGCAGTGAATCGACTAGCGGGGGGGCTGAGCAGTACTTC.

The rearrangement joins TRBV5-6 to TRBJ2-3; no firm D call. From germline, CDR1 is SGHDT and CDR2 YYEEEE. The CDR3 length is 14 residues. V dropped 1 base and J dropped 2 bases, with 8 bases sitting between them. CDR3 protein: CASSLYTNTDTQYF. CDR3 nucleotides: TGTGCCAGCAGCTTGTACACTAACACAGATACGCAGTATTTT.

This clonotype was seen many times. V is TRBV5-6 and J is TRBJ1-2; D may be TRBD1 (6 bases). The CDR3 runs 18 residues. Germline V CDR1 and CDR2: SGHDT, YYEEEE. Trimming took 0 bases from V and 4 from J, leaving 22 bases between them. CDR3 DNA: TGTGCCAGCAGCTTGGGTTCGGGGGGCCCCTTCCAACGCTATGGCTACACCTTC. It is translated as CASSLGSGGPFQRYGYTF.

A word on this clonotype: Lacking the conserved final phenylalanine or tryptophan, this CDR3 likely reflects a read error. The DNA is omitted, as the CDR3 cannot be located on it reliably, and the CDR3 follows TCRdb's listing. The chain couples TRBV7-9 to TRBJ1-2; the table's TRBD1 call for D was not verified on the DNA. The CDR3 sequence runs 13 residues, both termini included. CDR1 is SEHNR, CDR2 FQNEAQ, per germline (reference sequence). The CDR3 spells CASSGGHRGACAK.

V and J are TRBV9 and TRBJ1-1; D perhaps matches TRBD1 (5 bases). The length of the CDR3 is 14 residues. Germline values: CDR1 SGDLS, CDR2 YYNGEE. The V end was cut by 4 bases, the J end by 14 bases, with 24 bases between. This CDR3 reads CASSRLAGVPRSFF. The CDR3 DNA is TGTGCCAGCAGCCGACTAGCGGGGGTCCCTCGCTCGTTCTTT.

In this sample, this clonotype turned up many times. The rearrangement links TRBV5-8 to TRBJ2-3, with 7 bases lining up with TRBD2. V lost 1 base and J lost 4; bases outside the gene matches: 6. Germline-derived CDR1 and CDR2 are SGHTS and YDEGEE. The CDR3 contains 15 residues. As DNA, the CDR3 is TGTGCCAGCAGCTTGCCGGGGAGGGGCGCAGATACGCAGTATTTT. Translating it yields CASSLPGRGADTQYF.

A few counts support this clonotype. This may be a read error, as it is one base from a much larger clone. The rearrangement joins TRBV9 to TRBJ1-1, with D perhaps matching TRBD1 (6 bases). The CDR3 is 14 amino acids. The germline V gene encodes CDR1 SGDLS and CDR2 YYNGEE. V was trimmed by 5 bases and J by 5 bases, leaving 16 bases between them. CDR3: CASSLSGAKTEAFF. The DNA of the CDR3 is TGTGCCAGCAGTCTGTCAGGGGCGAAGACTGAAGCTTTCTTT.

The rearrangement joins TRBV7-9 to TRBJ1-5; D may be TRBD1 (5 bases). The CDR3 has 14 amino acids. V lost 5 bases to trimming and J lost 2 bases, with 10 bases between them. Germline V gene lookup returns CDR1 SEHNR and CDR2 FQNEAQ (reference sequence). CDR3 protein: CASSGGFGNQPQHF. The CDR3 bases are TGTGCCAGCAGCGGGGGGTTTGGCAATCAGCCCCAGCATTTT. The full variable domain, completed using reference TRBV7-9 and TRBJ1-5, is DTGVSQNPRHKITKRGQNVTFRCDPISEHNRLYWYRQTLGQGPEFLTYFQNEAQLEKSRLLSDRFSAERPKGSFSTLEIQRTEQGDSAMYLCASSGGFGNQPQHFGDGTRLSIL.

Turning to this clonotype: The junction departs from germline at one end; a sequencing error may be responsible. This chain's CDR3 is CASSVGIGQGNYGYTF. The CDR3 region has the DNA TGCGCCAGCAGCGTGGGGATTGGACAGGGAAACTATGGCTACACCTTC. The V and J genes are TRBV12-3 or TRBV12-4 and TRBJ1-2; TRBD1 aligns across 8 bases. There are 16 residues in the CDR3.

The rearrangement joins TRBV7-2 to TRBJ2-1; 7 bases match TRBD2. CDR3 size: 12 residues. J gave up 13 bases and V 4 bases, and 7 bases lay outside the gene matches. Germline lookup yields CDR1 SGHTA and CDR2 FQGNSA. The CDR3 here is CASSSQGGDQFF. DNA of the CDR3: TGTGCCAGCAGCTCCCAGGGAGGGGATCAGTTCTTC.

In its sample, this clonotype was seen a few times. The CDR3 DNA follows: TGTGCCAGCAGCGATAGTAGGGGTATCGGCTACACCTTC. Residues: CASSDSRGIGYTF. The rearrangement uses TRBV14 and TRBJ1-2, with a weak D call TRBD1 (5 bases). Trimming stripped 5 bases from V and 8 bases from J, with 15 bases between. The CDR3 spans 13 residues. The germline V gene encodes CDR1 SGHDN and CDR2 FVKESK.

V and J are TRBV9 and TRBJ2-2; D is uncertain. This CDR3 spans 13 amino acids. CDR1 and CDR2 (germline): SGDLS, YYNGEE. The V end was cut by 1 base, the J end by 1 base, with 2 bases between. CDR3 residues: CASSVRNTGELFF. DNA of the CDR3: TGTGCCAGCAGCGTAAGGAACACCGGGGAGCTGTTTTTT.

Comments on this clonotype: This may arise from a read error, as a much more abundant clone is one base away. This chain connects TRBV6-5 to TRBJ1-1; D not certain. Deletions cut 2 bases from V and 4 bases from J, with 11 bases between. The CDR3 is 14 residues long. From germline, CDR1 is MNHEY and CDR2 SVGAGI. CDR3 coding DNA: TGTGCCAGCAGTTACCGGGGATGGGGCACTGAAGCTTTCTTT. This encodes CASSYRGWGTEAFF.

This clonotype was counted between two and nine times. CDR3 sequence (DNA): TGTGCCAGCACCCACGGAGGGGGCTACGAGCAGTACTTC. The encoded protein is CASTHGGGYEQYF. The chain carries TRBV6-6 and TRBJ2-7, with D perhaps given as TRBD1 or TRBD2 (6 bases each). Trimming pared 7 bases from V and 3 bases from J, leaving 13 bases between. Per the germline V gene, CDR1 is MNHNY and CDR2 is SVGAGI (reference sequence). The CDR3 is 13 residues long.

This clonotype has at least ten counts. CDR3 coding DNA: TGTGCCATCAAGGGACAGGGAAATGGCTACACCTTC. Its protein product is CAIKGQGNGYTF. V gene TRBV10-3 combines with J gene TRBJ1-2; 9 nucleotides align to TRBD1. The germline V gene encodes CDR1 ENHRY and CDR2 SYGVKD. The CDR3 extends over 12 amino acids. V trimming: 7 bases; J trimming: 6 bases; junction bases outside the gene matches: 3.

Concerning this clonotype: The junction differs from germline at one of its ends, possibly a read error. The rearrangement links TRBV7-3 to TRBJ2-7; a possible D gene is TRBD1 (5 bases). Germline CDR1 SGHTA, CDR2 FQGTGA. The CDR3 consists of 13 residues. The CDR3 DNA is TGTGCCACCAGCAGGGAACACGCCTGCGAGCAGTACTTC. It yields the protein CATSREHACEQYF. The full variable domain, in which reference TRBV7-3 and TRBJ2-7 provide the parts outside the CDR3, is GAGVSQTPSNKVTEKGKYVELRCDPISGHTALYWYRQSLGQGPEFLIYFQGTGAADDSGLPNDRFFAVRPEGSVSTLKIQRTERGDSAVYLCATSREHACEQYFGPGTRLTVT.

The chain recombines TRBV9 with TRBJ2-7, with D tentatively TRBD1 or TRBD2 (5 bases each). This CDR3 is built from 16 residues. Germline assignment: CDR1 SGDLS and CDR2 YYNGEE. Trimming shortened V by 0 bases and J by 7 bases, and 20 bases separated the two germline ends. The CDR3 bases are TGTGCCAGCAGCGTAGGGGGGTACGAGGAAGCAAGGGAGCAGTACTTC. It is translated as CASSVGGYEEAREQYF.

This rearrangement joins TRBV12-3 or TRBV12-4 to TRBJ2-5, with 7 bases lining up with TRBD1. The V and J ends lost 8 bases and 0 bases, in that order; junction bases with no gene match: 9. CDR3 length equals 15 residues. The CDR3 sequence: CASDGEGGHQETQYF. CDR3 in DNA: TGTGCCAGCGATGGAGAAGGGGGCCACCAAGAGACCCAGTACTTC.

This clonotype appeared a few times. The chain recombines TRBV4-1 with TRBJ2-2; 9 nucleotides line up with TRBD2. V was clipped by 3 bases and J by 6 bases; unmatched bases: 5. The CDR3 spans 15 residues. Looked up from germline, CDR1 is MGHRA and CDR2 is YSYEKL. The CDR3 DNA reads TGCGCCAGCAGCCATCCTGGCGGGGGGGCCGGGGAGCTGTTTTTT. Protein sequence: CASSHPGGGAGELFF.